The 11 T cell receptor beta chains reported below all come from one sample, sequenced in a study of graft-versus-host responses after intestinal transplantation. The repertoire was sequenced with immunoSEQ multiplex PCR; TCRdb's copy has only in-frame clones and lacks some. This table holds more than 100,000 clones, 93% found once. These TCRs are of unknown antigen specificity. This material consisted of unstimulated CD8+ T cells sorted from spleen or lymph node cells, taken before intestinal transplant. All receptors come from a human donor who received an intestinal transplant.

V and J are TRBV11-2 and TRBJ2-5; a weak D match, TRBD1 (6 bases). Trimming cost V 0 bases and J 3 bases, with 14 bases left between them. From germline, CDR1 is SGHAT and CDR2 FQNNGV. CDR3 size: 16 residues. CDR3 DNA: TGTGCCAGCAGCTTAGATCCCGGGGACAAAGAAGAGACCCAGTACTTC. It is translated as CASSLDPGDKEETQYF.

This chain connects TRBV7-9 to TRBJ2-1; D call uncertain. The CDR3 extends over 15 amino acids. Germline CDR1 SEHNR, CDR2 FQNEAQ (reference sequence). The ends were cut back, 1 base at V and 4 bases at J, with 11 bases in the middle. CDR3 sequence reads: CASSLVEAWYNEQFF. CDR3 in DNA: TGTGCCAGCAGCTTAGTTGAGGCTTGGTACAATGAGCAGTTCTTC.

The chain is built from TRBV29-1 and TRBJ2-2; D not certain. This CDR3 spans 10 amino acids. V lost 6 bases to trimming and J lost 6 bases, with 5 bases between them. Germline-derived CDR1 and CDR2 are SQVTM and ANQGSEA. CDR3 DNA: TGCAGCGTCGATTCCGGGGAGCTGTTTTTT. It yields the protein CSVDSGELFF.

The chain carries TRBV5-1 and TRBJ1-6, with D unresolved. Germline-derived CDR1 and CDR2 are SGHRS and YFSETQ. The V end lost 4 bases, the J end lost 0 bases, and 8 bases lay between the germline ends. The CDR3 totals 15 residues. The CDR3 reads CASSERSSYNSPLHF. Here the CDR3 DNA reads TGCGCCAGCAGCGAGAGAAGCTCCTATAATTCACCCCTCCACTTT.

The CDR3 DNA reads TGTGCCAGCAGCCAAGATCTGGGTACCACGGAAGCTTTCTTT. Protein: CASSQDLGTTEAFF. This chain links TRBV4-2 with TRBJ1-1; the D is unclear. V lost 0 bases to trimming and J lost 8 bases, with 13 bases between them. This CDR3 has 14 amino acids. From germline, CDR1 is LGHNA and CDR2 YNFKEQ.

The chain uses TRBV11-2 and TRBJ1-1, with no clear D. Between the trimmed V and J ends, which lost 3 bases and 8 bases, there was a span of 25 bases. The CDR3 is 17 residues long. The germline CDR1 and CDR2 sequences are SGHAT and FQNNGV. The CDR3 DNA follows: TGTGCCAGCAGCTTTACGGAGACCAACCTCGTATCCGCCGAAGCTTTCTTT. Translating gives CASSFTETNLVSAEAFF.

V and J are TRBV30 and TRBJ2-7; 8 bases are shared with TRBD1. In germline, CDR1 is GTSNPN, CDR2 SVGIG (reference sequence). The CDR3 is made up of 16 amino acids. With 5 bases clipped from V and 5 bases from J, the junction kept 17 bases outside the gene matches. CDR3 in amino acids: CAWGLGPDRDGDEQYF. CDR3 sequence (DNA): TGTGCCTGGGGGCTGGGGCCGGACAGGGACGGCGACGAGCAGTACTTC. The whole variable domain, filled in from reference TRBV30 and TRBJ2-7, reads SQTIHQWPATLVQPVGSPLSLECTVEGTSNPNLYWYRQAAGRGLQLLFYSVGIGQISSEVPQNLSASRPQDRQFILSSKKLLLSDSGFYLCAWGLGPDRDGDEQYFGPGTRLTVT.

The chain is built from TRBV6-5 and TRBJ2-5, with D possibly being TRBD1 or TRBD2 (6 bases each). CDR1 and CDR2 (germline): MNHEY, SVGAGI. The CDR3 is 15 amino acids. Trimming cost V 6 bases and J 4 bases, with 18 bases left between them. The DNA of the CDR3 is TGTGCCAGCAGACCGGGACTCCTAGGGGGAGAGACCCAGTACTTC. As protein: CASRPGLLGGETQYF.

The chain recombines TRBV19 with TRBJ1-2; no clear D gene. V lost 5 bases and J 6 bases, leaving 16 bases between the germline ends. Germline V gene sequence: CDR1 LNHDA, CDR2 SQIVND (reference sequence). The CDR3 runs 14 residues. CDR3 in DNA: TGTGCCAGTAGTCTTCCGTTGGGGAGCCATGGCTACACCTTC. Translation gives CASSLPLGSHGYTF.

This clone was observed once. The chain is built from TRBV15 and TRBJ2-1; 7 bases align to TRBD2. CDR1 and CDR2 (germline): LNHNV, YYDKDF (reference sequence). This CDR3 is 15 amino acids long. V was clipped by 5 bases and J by 4 bases; unmatched bases: 8. The CDR3 sequence: CATSFGGGLYNEQFF. The CDR3 DNA reads TGTGCCACCAGCTTTGGGGGGGGACTTTACAATGAGCAGTTCTTC.

The chain uses TRBV7-3 and TRBJ1-1; maybe TRBD1 (5 bases). Germline CDR1 is SGHTA and CDR2 is FQGTGA. Trimming took off 0 bases at V and 6 bases at J, with 11 bases between the two ends. The CDR3 has 14 amino acids. The CDR3 spells CASSLTLTGSEAFF. CDR3 in DNA: TGTGCCAGCAGCTTAACGCTAACAGGATCTGAAGCTTTCTTT.